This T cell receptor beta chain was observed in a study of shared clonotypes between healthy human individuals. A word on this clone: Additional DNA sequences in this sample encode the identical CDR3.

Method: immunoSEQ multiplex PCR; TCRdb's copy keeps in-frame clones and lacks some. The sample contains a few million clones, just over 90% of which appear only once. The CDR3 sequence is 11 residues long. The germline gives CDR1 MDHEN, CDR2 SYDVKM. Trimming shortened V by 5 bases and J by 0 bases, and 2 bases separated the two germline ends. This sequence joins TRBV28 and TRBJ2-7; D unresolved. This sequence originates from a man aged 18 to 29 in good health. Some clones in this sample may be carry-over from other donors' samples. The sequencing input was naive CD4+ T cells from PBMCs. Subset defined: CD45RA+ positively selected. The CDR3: CASSNSYEQYF. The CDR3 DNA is TGTGCCAGCAGTAACTCCTACGAGCAGTACTTC.